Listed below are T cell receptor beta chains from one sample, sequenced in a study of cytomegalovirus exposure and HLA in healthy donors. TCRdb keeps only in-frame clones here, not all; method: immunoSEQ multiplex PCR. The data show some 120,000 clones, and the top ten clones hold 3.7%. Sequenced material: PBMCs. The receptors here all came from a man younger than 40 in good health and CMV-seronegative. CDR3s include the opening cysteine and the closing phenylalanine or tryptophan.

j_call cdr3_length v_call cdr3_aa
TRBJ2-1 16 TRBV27 CASSPYSGPLDNEQFF
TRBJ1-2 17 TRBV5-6 CASSFRTPEVYNYGYTF
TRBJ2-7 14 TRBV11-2 CASSLEPGKYEQYF
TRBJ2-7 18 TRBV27 CASSPRDRGAAWGYEQYF
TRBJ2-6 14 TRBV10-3 CAITNSWGANVLTF
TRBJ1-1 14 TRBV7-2 CASSMTGNRGEAFF
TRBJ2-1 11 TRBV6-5 CASSYEGGQFF
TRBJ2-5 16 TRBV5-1 CASSSRGQGVGETQYF
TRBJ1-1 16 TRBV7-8 CASSPRQGEGYTEAFF
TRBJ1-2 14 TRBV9 CASSEGGSNYGYTF
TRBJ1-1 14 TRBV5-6 CASSFNAGKSEAFF
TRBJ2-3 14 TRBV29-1 CSVIGTSGTDTQYF
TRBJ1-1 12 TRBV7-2 CASRPSTGRAFF
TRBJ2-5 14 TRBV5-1 CASSRDRGLETQYF